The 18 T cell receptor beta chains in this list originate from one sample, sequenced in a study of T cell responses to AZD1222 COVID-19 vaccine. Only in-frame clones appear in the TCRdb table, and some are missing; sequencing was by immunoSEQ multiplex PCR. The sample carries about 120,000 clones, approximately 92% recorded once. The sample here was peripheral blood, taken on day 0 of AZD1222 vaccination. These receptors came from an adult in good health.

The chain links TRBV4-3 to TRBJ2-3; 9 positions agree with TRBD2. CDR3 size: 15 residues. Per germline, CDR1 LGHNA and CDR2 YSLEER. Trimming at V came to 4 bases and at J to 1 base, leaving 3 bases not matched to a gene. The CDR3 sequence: CASSPTSGRTDTQYF. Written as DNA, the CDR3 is TGCGCCAGCAGCCCGACTAGCGGCCGCACAGATACGCAGTATTTT.

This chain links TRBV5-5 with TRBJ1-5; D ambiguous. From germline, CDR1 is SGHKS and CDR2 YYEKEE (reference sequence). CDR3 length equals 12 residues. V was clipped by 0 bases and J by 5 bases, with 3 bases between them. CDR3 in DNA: TGTGCCAGCAGCTTGGGGGATCAGCCCCAGCATTTT. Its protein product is CASSLGDQPQHF. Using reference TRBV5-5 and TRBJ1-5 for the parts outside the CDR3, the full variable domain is DAGVTQSPTHLIKTRGQQVTLRCSPISGHKSVSWYQQVLGQGPQFIFQYYEKEERGRGNFPDRFSARQFPNYSSELNVNALLLGDSALYLCASSLGDQPQHFGDGTRLSIL.

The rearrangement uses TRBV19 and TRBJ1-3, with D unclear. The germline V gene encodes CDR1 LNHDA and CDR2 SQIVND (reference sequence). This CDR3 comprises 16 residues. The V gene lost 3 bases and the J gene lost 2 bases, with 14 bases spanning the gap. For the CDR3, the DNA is TGTGCCAGTAGTATCAACGGGGTGCGGCCTGGAAACACCATATATTTT. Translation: CASSINGVRPGNTIYF.

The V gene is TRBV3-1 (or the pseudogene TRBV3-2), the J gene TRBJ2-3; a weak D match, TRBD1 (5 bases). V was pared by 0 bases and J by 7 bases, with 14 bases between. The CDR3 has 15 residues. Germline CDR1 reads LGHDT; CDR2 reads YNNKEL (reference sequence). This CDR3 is CASSQEAGSAHTQYF. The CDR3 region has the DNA TGTGCCAGCAGCCAAGAGGCAGGGTCGGCTCATACGCAGTATTTT.

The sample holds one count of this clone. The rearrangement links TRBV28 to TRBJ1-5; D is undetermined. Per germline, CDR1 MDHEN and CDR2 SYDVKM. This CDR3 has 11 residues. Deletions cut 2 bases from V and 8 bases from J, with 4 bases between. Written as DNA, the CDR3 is TGTGCCAGCAGTTTAAGTGAGCCCCAGCATTTT. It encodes CASSLSEPQHF.

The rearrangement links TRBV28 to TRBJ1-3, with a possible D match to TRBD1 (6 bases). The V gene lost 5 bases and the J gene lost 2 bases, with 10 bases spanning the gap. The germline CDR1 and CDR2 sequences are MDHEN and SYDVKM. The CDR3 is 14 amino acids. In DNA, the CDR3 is TGTGCCAGCAGTCCTCAGGGGACTGGAAACACCATATATTTT. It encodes CASSPQGTGNTIYF.

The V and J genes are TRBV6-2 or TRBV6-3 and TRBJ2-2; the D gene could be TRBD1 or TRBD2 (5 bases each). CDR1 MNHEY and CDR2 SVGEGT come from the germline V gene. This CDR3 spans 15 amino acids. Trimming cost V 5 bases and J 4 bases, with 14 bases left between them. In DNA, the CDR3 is TGTGCCAGCAGTCGTCGGGACCTTAGCACCGGGGAGCTGTTTTTT. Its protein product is CASSRRDLSTGELFF.

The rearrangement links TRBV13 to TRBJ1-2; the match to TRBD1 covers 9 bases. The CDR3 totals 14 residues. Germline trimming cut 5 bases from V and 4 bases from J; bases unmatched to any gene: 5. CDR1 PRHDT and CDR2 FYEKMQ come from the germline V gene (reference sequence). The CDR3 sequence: CASSPGQGTYGYTF. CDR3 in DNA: TGTGCCAGCAGCCCGGGACAGGGAACCTATGGCTACACCTTC.

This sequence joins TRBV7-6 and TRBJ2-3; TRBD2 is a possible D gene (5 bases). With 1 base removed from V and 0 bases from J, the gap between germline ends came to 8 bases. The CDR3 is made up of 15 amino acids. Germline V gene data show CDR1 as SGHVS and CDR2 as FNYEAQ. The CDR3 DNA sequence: TGTGCCAGCAGCTTAGAAGCGGTCAGCACAGATACGCAGTATTTT. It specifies CASSLEAVSTDTQYF.

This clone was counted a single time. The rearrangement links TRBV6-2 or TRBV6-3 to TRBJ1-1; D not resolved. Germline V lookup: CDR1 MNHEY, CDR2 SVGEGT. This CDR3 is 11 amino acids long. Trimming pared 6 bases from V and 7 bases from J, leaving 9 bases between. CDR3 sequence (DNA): TGTGCCAGCAGCGATGCAGGTGAAGCTTTCTTT. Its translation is CASSDAGEAFF.

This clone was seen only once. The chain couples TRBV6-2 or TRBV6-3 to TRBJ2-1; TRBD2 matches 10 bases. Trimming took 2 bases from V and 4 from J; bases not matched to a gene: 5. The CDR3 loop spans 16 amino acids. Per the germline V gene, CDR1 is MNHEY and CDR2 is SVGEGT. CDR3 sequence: CASSYPGTSEYNEQFF. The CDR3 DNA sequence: TGTGCCAGCAGTTACCCCGGGACTAGCGAATACAATGAGCAGTTCTTC.

The CDR3 bases are TGTGCCAGCAGCTTAACCGGATACCCCGACAGGGGGTCGTCGGAAGAACTGTTTTTT. Its protein is CASSLTGYPDRGSSEELFF. The chain links TRBV13 to TRBJ1-4, with 9 bases matching TRBD1. The germline V gene has CDR1 PRHDT and CDR2 FYEKMQ (reference sequence). V shed 2 bases and J 12 bases; nucleotides not matched to a gene: 22. The CDR3 length is 19 residues.

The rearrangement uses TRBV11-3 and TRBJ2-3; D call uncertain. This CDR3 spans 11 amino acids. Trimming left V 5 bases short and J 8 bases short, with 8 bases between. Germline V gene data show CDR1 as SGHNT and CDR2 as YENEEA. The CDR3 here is CASSHGSTQYF. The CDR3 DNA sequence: TGTGCCAGCAGCCACGGAAGTACGCAGTATTTT.

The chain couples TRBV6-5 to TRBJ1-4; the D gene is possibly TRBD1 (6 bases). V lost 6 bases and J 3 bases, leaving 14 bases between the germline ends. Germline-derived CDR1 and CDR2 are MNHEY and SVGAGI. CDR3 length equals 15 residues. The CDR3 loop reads CASSLTGSPNEKLFF. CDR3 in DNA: TGTGCCAGCAGCCTCACAGGGAGTCCTAATGAAAAACTGTTTTTT.

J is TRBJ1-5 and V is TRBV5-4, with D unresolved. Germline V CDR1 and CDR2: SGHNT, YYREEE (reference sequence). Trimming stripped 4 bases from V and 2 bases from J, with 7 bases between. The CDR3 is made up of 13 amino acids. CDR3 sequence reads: CASSRGGNQPQHF. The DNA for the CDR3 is TGTGCCAGCAGCCGGGGAGGCAATCAGCCCCAGCATTTT.

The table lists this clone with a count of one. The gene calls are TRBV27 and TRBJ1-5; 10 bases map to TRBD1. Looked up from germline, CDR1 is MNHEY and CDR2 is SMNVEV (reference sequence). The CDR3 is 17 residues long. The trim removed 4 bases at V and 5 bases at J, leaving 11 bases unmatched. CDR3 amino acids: CASSSVPGQGKYQPQHF. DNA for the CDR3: TGTGCCAGCAGTTCCGTACCGGGACAGGGGAAGTATCAGCCCCAGCATTTT.

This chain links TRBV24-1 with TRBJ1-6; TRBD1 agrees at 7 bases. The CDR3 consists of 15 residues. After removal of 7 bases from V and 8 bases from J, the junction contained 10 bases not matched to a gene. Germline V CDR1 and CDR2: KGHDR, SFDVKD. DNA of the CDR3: TGTGCCACCAGGATAAAGACAGGGTGGGATTCACCCCTCCACTTT. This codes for CATRIKTGWDSPLHF.

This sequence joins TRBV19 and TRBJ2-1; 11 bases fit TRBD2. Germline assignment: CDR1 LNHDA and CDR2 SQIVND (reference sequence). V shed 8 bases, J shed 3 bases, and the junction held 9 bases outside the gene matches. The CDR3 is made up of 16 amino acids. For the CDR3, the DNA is TGTGCCAGTTCCCCCTTCCTAGCGGGGGGCTACAATGAGCAGTTCTTC. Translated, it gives CASSPFLAGGYNEQFF.